What follows are 13 T cell receptor beta chains derived from one specimen sequenced in a study of CD8 T cells in Susac syndrome. RNA was extracted with the RNeasy kit, and a quantity of about 0.5 to 1 ug was reverse transcribed using random hexamers. TCRdb re-called the immunoSEQ multiplex PCR reads with MiXCR, one entry per CDR3 protein. The sample has 100,000 to 150,000 distinct CDR3 sequences; around 95% are singletons. The sample taken for sequencing was CD8+ T cells from PBMCs. These receptors all stem from a human donor with Susac syndrome.

The chain links TRBV7-6 to TRBJ2-7; 7 nucleotides line up with TRBD1. Germline V gives CDR1 SGHVS, CDR2 FNYEAQ. The CDR3 extends over 16 amino acids. V trimming: 1 base; J trimming: 3 bases; junction bases outside the gene matches: 9. CDR3 sequence: CASSLGSGQTYYEQYF. In DNA form, the CDR3 reads TGTGCCAGCAGCTTAGGGTCGGGACAGACCTACTACGAGCAGTACTTC.

CDR3 protein: CASSYDRDRPYEQYF. CDR3 nucleotides: TGTGCCAGCAGCTATGACCGGGACAGGCCGTACGAGCAGTACTTC. This chain connects TRBV5-8 to TRBJ2-7; 8 bases match TRBD1. This CDR3 has 15 amino acids. CDR1 and CDR2 (germline): SGHTS, YDEGEE. The ends lost 3 bases at V and 4 bases at J; junction bases unmatched: 9.

The chain carries TRBV5-6 and TRBJ2-7; TRBD1 matches at 8 bases. The V gene's germline CDR1 is SGHDT and CDR2 YYEEEE. This CDR3 has 14 residues. Unmatched junction bases numbered 7, after V lost 5 bases and J lost 3 bases. CDR3 in amino acids: CASSEGTGLYEQYF. The CDR3 DNA follows: TGTGCCAGCAGTGAGGGGACAGGACTCTACGAGCAGTACTTC. Supplemented by reference TRBV5-6 and TRBJ2-7, the full variable domain reads DAGVTQSPTHLIKTRGQQVTLRCSPKSGHDTVSWYQQALGQGPQFIFQYYEEEERQRGNFPDRFSGHQFPNYSSELNVNALLLGDSALYLCASSEGTGLYEQYFGPGTRLTVT.

This rearrangement joins TRBV4-1 to TRBJ1-1, with D hard to call. Germline V gives CDR1 MGHRA, CDR2 YSYEKL. This CDR3 comprises 11 residues. V lost 2 bases to trimming and J lost 3 bases, with 1 base between them. The CDR3 spells CASSQHTEAFF. CDR3 DNA: TGCGCCAGCAGCCAACACACTGAAGCTTTCTTT.

This sequence joins TRBV2 and TRBJ2-7, with 7 bases fitting TRBD1. Germline assignment: CDR1 SNHLY and CDR2 FYNNEI. V lost 0 bases and J lost 2; bases outside the gene matches: 4. The CDR3 is made up of 15 amino acids. This CDR3 is CASSEASGQTYEQYF. In nucleotides, the CDR3 is TGTGCCAGCAGTGAAGCATCGGGACAGACCTACGAGCAGTACTTC.

The V gene is TRBV7-2, the J gene TRBJ2-7, with TRBD1 as a possible D gene (6 bases). This CDR3 is built from 15 residues. Germline V gene lookup returns CDR1 SGHTA and CDR2 FQGNSA. V lost 5 bases and J 2 bases, leaving 16 bases between the germline ends. The CDR3 DNA follows: TGTGCCAGCAGCCCCCGGACAGAGCCCCCCTACGAGCAGTACTTC. This gives the protein CASSPRTEPPYEQYF.

This sequence joins TRBV7-3 and TRBJ2-5; D is possibly TRBD1 or TRBD2 (5 bases each). V was shortened by 1 base and J by 3 bases, with 6 bases between the two germline ends. Germline V gives CDR1 SGHTA, CDR2 FQGTGA. The length of the CDR3 is 13 residues. The CDR3 DNA follows: TGTGCCAGCAGCTTAATGGGGGAAGAGACCCAGTACTTC. Amino acids: CASSLMGEETQYF.

Note on this clonotype: An end of the junction does not agree with germline; a read error may underlie this. This chain joins TRBV2 and TRBJ1-2; 10 bases fit TRBD1. The CDR3 contains 18 residues. In germline, CDR1 is SNHLY, CDR2 FYNNEI. The CDR3 spells CAGRRPPGQGLFSYGYTF. CDR3 in DNA: TGTGCCGGCAGGAGACCTCCGGGACAGGGGTTATTTAGCTATGGCTACACCTTC.

V and J are TRBV7-9 and TRBJ2-5, with D uncertain. CDR3 size: 13 residues. Germline V CDR1 and CDR2: SEHNR, FQNEAQ (reference sequence). With 5 bases removed from V and 1 base from J, the gap between germline ends came to 8 bases. The CDR3 loop reads CASSLGFQETQYF. DNA for the CDR3: TGTGCCAGCAGCCTTGGGTTCCAAGAGACCCAGTACTTC.

The J gene is TRBJ2-5, the V gene TRBV30; D is possibly TRBD2 (5 bases). The CDR3 has 16 amino acids. V was pared by 2 bases and J by 4 bases, with 20 bases between. In germline, CDR1 is GTSNPN, CDR2 SVGIG (reference sequence). CDR3 nucleotides: TGTGCCTGGAGTAGGCAAGTAGGTAGCGTTGGAGAGACCCAGTACTTC. It encodes CAWSRQVGSVGETQYF.

The J gene is TRBJ2-3, the V gene TRBV14; D perhaps matches TRBD1 (6 bases). The CDR3 consists of 15 residues. Trimming removed 1 base from V and 2 bases from J, with 10 bases in between. The germline V gene has CDR1 SGHDN and CDR2 FVKESK. In nucleotides, the CDR3 is TGTGCCAGCAGCCAAGGGACAGCTATCACAGATACGCAGTATTTT. As protein: CASSQGTAITDTQYF.

This rearrangement joins TRBV12-3 or TRBV12-4 to TRBJ1-5, with D possibly being TRBD1 (6 bases). V lost 4 bases to trimming and J lost 3 bases, with 10 bases between them. This CDR3 contains 14 residues. The CDR3 loop is CASSSQGLNQPQHF. In DNA form, the CDR3 reads TGTGCCAGCAGTTCACAGGGACTCAATCAGCCCCAGCATTTT.

The chain joins TRBV24-1 to TRBJ2-5; 9 nucleotides agree with TRBD1. Germline-derived CDR1 and CDR2 are KGHDR and SFDVKD. V lost 3 bases and J lost 5; bases outside the gene matches: 6. This CDR3 has 15 residues. This chain's CDR3 is CATSDPTGGPETQYF. For the CDR3, the DNA is TGTGCCACCAGTGATCCGACAGGGGGACCTGAGACCCAGTACTTC.